The 30 T cell receptor beta chains below all came from one sample that was sequenced in a study of T cell responses to AZD1222 COVID-19 vaccine. Sequenced by immunoSEQ multiplex PCR; TCRdb stores in-frame clones only, minus some. The sample yields approximately 110,000 clones, over 75% seen once. The specimen comprised peripheral blood, sampled on day 0 of AZD1222 vaccination. The receptors here all came from an adult in good health.

The J gene is TRBJ2-7, the V gene TRBV5-4; D gene unclear. Between the trimmed V and J ends, which lost 2 bases and 5 bases, there was a span of 14 bases. CDR3 length: 14 residues. Per the germline V gene, CDR1 is SGHNT and CDR2 is YYREEE (reference sequence). The CDR3 region has the DNA TGTGCCAGCAGCTTTCGGTCGTCCGGAGACGAGCAGTACTTC. This gives the protein CASSFRSSGDEQYF.

The chain has TRBV5-1 and TRBJ1-1; the match to TRBD1 covers 9 bases. The germline gives CDR1 SGHRS, CDR2 YFSETQ. V was clipped by 0 bases and J by 7 bases; unmatched bases: 7. This CDR3 has 15 amino acids. CDR3 sequence: CASSLAPTGGIEAFF. The CDR3 DNA reads as TGCGCCAGCAGCTTGGCCCCGACAGGGGGGATTGAAGCTTTCTTT. The full variable domain, completed using reference TRBV5-1 and TRBJ1-1, is KAGVTQTPRYLIKTRGQQVTLSCSPISGHRSVSWYQQTPGQGLQFLFEYFSETQRNKGNFPGRFSGRQFSNSRSEMNVSTLELGDSALYLCASSLAPTGGIEAFFGQGTRLTVV.

As concerns this clone: Other nucleotide sequences from this sample produce the same CDR3. DNA of the CDR3: TGTGCCTGGAGCAGGAATAGCAATCAGCCCCAGCATTTT. Translation gives CAWSRNSNQPQHF. The rearrangement links TRBV30 to TRBJ1-5; D uncertain. Germline values: CDR1 GTSNPN, CDR2 SVGIG (reference sequence). Trimming pared 3 bases from V and 0 bases from J, leaving 6 bases between. The CDR3 totals 13 residues.

This sequence joins TRBV7-9 and TRBJ2-7; 8 bases map to TRBD2. The CDR3 has 17 residues. Trimming at V came to 1 base and at J to 2 bases, leaving 10 bases not matched to a gene. Germline assignment: CDR1 SEHNR and CDR2 FQNEAQ (reference sequence). The CDR3 sequence is CASSLVISGTGPYEQYF. DNA for the CDR3: TGTGCCAGCAGCTTAGTTATTAGCGGGACTGGCCCCTACGAGCAGTACTTC.

This chain joins TRBV5-1 and TRBJ1-1; TRBD1 matches at 7 bases. V gave up 3 bases and J gave up 1 base; unmatched junction bases: 3. Germline CDR1 and CDR2: SGHRS and YFSETQ. This CDR3 is 14 amino acids long. The CDR3 protein is CASSSGTENTEAFF. In DNA, the CDR3 is TGCGCCAGCAGCTCCGGGACAGAGAACACTGAAGCTTTCTTT.

The chain employs TRBV30 and TRBJ1-6; 7 bases match TRBD1. The length of the CDR3 is 12 residues. The germline gives CDR1 GTSNPN, CDR2 SVGIG (reference sequence). The J segment lost 14 bases and the V segment lost 7 bases, leaving 11 bases of the junction unmatched. The CDR3 region is CALDRPLGALHF. In DNA, the CDR3 is TGTGCCTTGGACAGGCCCCTGGGGGCCCTCCACTTT.

This sequence joins TRBV7-8 and TRBJ1-6; 8 bases are a match to TRBD1. Trimming at V came to 5 bases and at J to 8 bases, leaving 11 bases not matched to a gene. Germline CDR1 SGHVS, CDR2 FQNEAQ. This CDR3 has 16 residues. CDR3 amino acids: CASSPVAGTGYSPLHF. The CDR3 DNA reads TGTGCCAGCAGCCCTGTTGCCGGGACAGGATATTCACCCCTCCACTTT.

The chain is built from TRBV9 and TRBJ1-3, with a possible D match to TRBD1 (5 bases). CDR1 is SGDLS, CDR2 YYNGEE, per germline. The CDR3 extends over 15 amino acids. V was trimmed by 1 base and J by 0 bases, leaving 8 bases between them. In DNA form, the CDR3 reads TGTGCCAGCAGCGTAAAGGGGAGCTCTGGAAACACCATATATTTT. Amino acids: CASSVKGSSGNTIYF.

The V and J genes are TRBV2 and TRBJ1-1, with D possibly being TRBD1 (6 bases). V was clipped by 8 bases and J by 4 bases, with 17 bases between them. The CDR3 has 14 residues. Germline CDR1 reads SNHLY; CDR2 reads FYNNEI. The CDR3 nucleotides read TGTGCCAGCTCTGAGGGGGAGGGTCCCACTGAAGCTTTCTTT. This codes for CASSEGEGPTEAFF. The whole variable domain, filled in from reference TRBV2 and TRBJ1-1, reads EPEVTQTPSHQVTQMGQEVILRCVPISNHLYFYWYRQILGQKVEFLVSFYNNEISEKSEIFDDQFSVERPDGSNFTLKIRSTKLEDSAMYFCASSEGEGPTEAFFGQGTRLTVV.

V and J are TRBV30 and TRBJ2-7, with D perhaps matching TRBD1 (6 bases). Trimming removed 2 bases from V and 5 bases from J, with 13 bases in between. Germline V CDR1 and CDR2: GTSNPN, SVGIG (reference sequence). The CDR3 loop spans 13 amino acids. The CDR3 here is CAWSRTGKDEQYF. CDR3 in DNA: TGTGCCTGGAGTCGAACAGGGAAGGACGAGCAGTACTTC. The entire variable domain, with the rest obtained from reference TRBV30 and TRBJ2-7, is as follows: SQTIHQWPATLVQPVGSPLSLECTVEGTSNPNLYWYRQAAGRGLQLLFYSVGIGQISSEVPQNLSASRPQDRQFILSSKKLLLSDSGFYLCAWSRTGKDEQYFGPGTRLTVT.

The chain combines TRBV6-5 with TRBJ2-2; D gene uncertain. CDR3 length: 15 residues. V was cut by 2 bases and J by 4 bases, with 11 bases left in between. The germline gives CDR1 MNHEY, CDR2 SVGAGI. CDR3 DNA: TGTGCCAGCAGTTACCGATCTGATCCCACCGGGGAGCTGTTTTTT. It translates to CASSYRSDPTGELFF.

This clone was found a few times. This chain joins TRBV4-1 and TRBJ2-1; D gene uncertain. Trimming pared 3 bases from V and 2 bases from J, leaving 11 bases between. The CDR3 spans 15 residues. From germline, CDR1 is MGHRA and CDR2 YSYEKL. DNA of the CDR3: TGCGCCAGCAGCCAGGAGACCGTGACCTACAATGAGCAGTTCTTC. It specifies CASSQETVTYNEQFF.

This chain links TRBV5-6 with TRBJ2-5; the D gene is possibly TRBD1 (6 bases). Germline values: CDR1 SGHDT, CDR2 YYEEEE. V lost 1 base and J 2 bases, leaving 18 bases between the germline ends. The CDR3 is 17 amino acids. This chain's CDR3 is CASSLLAQGSPQETQYF. CDR3 coding DNA: TGTGCCAGCAGCTTGCTCGCGCAGGGGAGTCCGCAAGAGACCCAGTACTTC.

The chain is built from TRBV19 and TRBJ2-1; 9 bases are shared with TRBD2. V trimming: 0 bases; J trimming: 3 bases; junction bases outside the gene matches: 6. Germline V gene lookup returns CDR1 LNHDA and CDR2 SQIVND (reference sequence). The length of the CDR3 is 17 residues. The CDR3 DNA is TGTGCCAGTAGTATAGAATGGAGCGGGAGGAGCTACAATGAGCAGTTCTTC. It specifies CASSIEWSGRSYNEQFF.

This clone was observed a handful of times. The chain employs TRBV7-3 and TRBJ1-2, with 8 bases matching TRBD1. V dropped 5 bases and J dropped 7; count of bases not matched to a gene: 9. The CDR3 has 14 amino acids. Germline lookup yields CDR1 SGHTA and CDR2 FQGTGA. The CDR3 loop reads CASSPMAGGFGYTF. In DNA, the CDR3 is TGTGCCAGCAGCCCCATGGCAGGGGGCTTTGGCTACACCTTC.

CDR3 loop: CASSPVGQGAYEQYF. CDR3 nucleotide sequence: TGTGCCAGCTCACCAGTGGGACAGGGGGCCTACGAGCAGTACTTC. The chain has TRBV18 and TRBJ2-7, with 11 bases aligning to TRBD1. Germline V gene sequence: CDR1 KGHSH, CDR2 LQKENI. V shed 2 bases, J shed 2 bases, and the junction held 2 bases outside the gene matches. This CDR3 has 15 amino acids.

The chain combines TRBV4-2 with TRBJ2-2; 12 nucleotides agree with TRBD2. Germline V gene lookup returns CDR1 LGHNA and CDR2 YNFKEQ. The length of the CDR3 is 15 residues. Trimming removed 4 bases from V and 8 bases from J; junction bases left unmatched: 5. CDR3 sequence reads: CASSPRTSGEGELFF. As DNA, the CDR3 is TGTGCCAGCAGCCCCAGGACTAGCGGGGAAGGGGAGCTGTTTTTT.

This chain uses TRBV4-1 with TRBJ2-7; 13 bases align to TRBD2. The CDR3 contains 19 residues. The V gene's germline CDR1 is MGHRA and CDR2 YSYEKL. Trimming cost V 4 bases and J 3 bases; bases outside gene matches: 15. Here the CDR3 DNA reads TGCGCCAGCAGCCGCATGGGACTAGCGGGGCCGGGGGGTGTCTACGAGCAGTACTTC. Amino acids: CASSRMGLAGPGGVYEQYF.

The chain links TRBV4-2 to TRBJ2-1; tentatively, D is TRBD1 (5 bases). Per germline, CDR1 LGHNA and CDR2 YNFKEQ. Trimming pared 4 bases from V and 7 bases from J, leaving 17 bases between. The CDR3 has 15 residues. The chain's CDR3 is CASSPSTGHSNEQFF. The CDR3 region has the DNA TGTGCCAGCAGCCCTAGTACAGGCCATAGTAATGAGCAGTTCTTC.

This clone was seen just once. V is TRBV7-8 and J is TRBJ2-7; 7 nucleotides agree with TRBD1. The germline V gene has CDR1 SGHVS and CDR2 FQNEAQ. This CDR3 region has 15 residues. V shed 5 bases and J 2 bases; nucleotides not matched to a gene: 9. CDR3 protein: CASSPLERGPYEQYF. The CDR3 DNA reads as TGTGCCAGCAGCCCGCTCGAAAGGGGGCCCTACGAGCAGTACTTC.

The chain uses TRBV30 and TRBJ1-6; the match to TRBD1 covers 7 bases. The germline gives CDR1 GTSNPN, CDR2 SVGIG (reference sequence). The ends lost 3 bases at V and 8 bases at J; junction bases unmatched: 4. This CDR3 is built from 13 residues. Written as DNA, the CDR3 is TGTGCCTGGAGAGAGGGGGCGGATTCACCCCTCCACTTT. It yields the protein CAWREGADSPLHF.

The chain joins TRBV4-1 to TRBJ2-7; no reliable D call. Germline V lookup: CDR1 MGHRA, CDR2 YSYEKL. V was clipped by 1 base and J by 0 bases, with 7 bases between them. The CDR3 is 14 amino acids. The CDR3 reads CASSQGVGSYEQYF. The CDR3 nucleotides are TGCGCCAGCAGCCAAGGGGTCGGCTCCTACGAGCAGTACTTC.

The V call is TRBV5-1, the J call TRBJ2-7; D possibly corresponds to TRBD2 (6 bases). The CDR3 has 16 residues. V was pared by 4 bases and J by 2 bases, with 19 bases between. The germline V gene encodes CDR1 SGHRS and CDR2 YFSETQ. CDR3 amino acids: CASSPGVGPPPYEQYF. In DNA, the CDR3 is TGCGCCAGCAGCCCGGGGGTGGGACCCCCCCCCTACGAGCAGTACTTC.

The rearrangement links TRBV7-9 to TRBJ1-1; D possibly corresponds to TRBD1 (6 bases). From germline, CDR1 is SEHNR and CDR2 FQNEAQ (reference sequence). This CDR3 spans 13 amino acids. The ends were cut back, 1 base at V and 12 bases at J, with 15 bases in the middle. CDR3 coding DNA: TGTGCCAGCAGCTTAGTTTCCGGACAGATAACTTTCTTT. Its translation: CASSLVSGQITFF.

This clone was picked up a small number of times. The chain uses TRBV28 and TRBJ2-5, with 10 bases fitting TRBD2. Unmatched junction bases numbered 8, after V lost 1 base and J lost 3 bases. This CDR3 has 17 residues. Germline values: CDR1 MDHEN, CDR2 SYDVKM. This CDR3 reads CASSLLSGRAIEETQYF. As DNA, the CDR3 is TGTGCCAGCAGTTTATTAAGCGGGAGGGCTATCGAAGAGACCCAGTACTTC.

The V and J genes are TRBV5-5 and TRBJ2-6, with TRBD2 identical over 7 bases. The trim removed 1 base at V and 0 bases at J, leaving 4 bases unmatched. The CDR3 loop spans 17 amino acids. Germline-derived CDR1 and CDR2 are SGHKS and YYEKEE (reference sequence). The CDR3 sequence: CASSLLSGGSGANVLTF. DNA for the CDR3: TGTGCCAGCAGCTTGTTGTCGGGAGGCTCTGGGGCCAACGTCCTGACTTTC.

The chain couples TRBV7-2 to TRBJ1-1, with 9 bases identical to TRBD1. The germline V gene encodes CDR1 SGHTA and CDR2 FQGNSA. V was clipped by 6 bases and J by 5 bases; unmatched bases: 7. CDR3 size: 14 residues. Here the CDR3 reads CASRPTGGGTEAFF. The CDR3 DNA is TGTGCCAGCAGGCCTACAGGGGGCGGGACTGAAGCTTTCTTT.

This chain connects TRBV5-1 to TRBJ1-5, with unresolved D. The germline V and J ends were trimmed by 0 bases and 0 bases, with 7 bases remaining between them. Germline V gene sequence: CDR1 SGHRS, CDR2 YFSETQ. This CDR3 comprises 15 residues. The CDR3 is CASSLGGDSNQPQHF. The CDR3 DNA follows: TGCGCCAGCAGCTTGGGAGGAGATAGCAATCAGCCCCAGCATTTT.

This chain links TRBV19 with TRBJ2-2; D not resolved. V was pared by 0 bases and J by 4 bases, with 9 bases between. CDR1 is LNHDA, CDR2 SQIVND, per germline (reference sequence). The CDR3 is made up of 15 amino acids. The chain's CDR3 is CASSIERLTTGELFF. The CDR3 DNA sequence: TGTGCCAGTAGTATAGAAAGACTCACCACCGGGGAGCTGTTTTTT.

V usage is TRBV21-1 and J usage is TRBJ2-7. TRBV21-1 is an annotated pseudogene. The CDR3 totals 13 residues. For the CDR3, the DNA is TGTGCCAGCAGCACTGGACCGCACGGGGAGCAGTACTTC. It encodes CASSTGPHGEQYF.